This T cell receptor (beta chain) was captured in a study of graft-versus-host responses after intestinal transplantation. CDR1 is LNHDA, CDR2 SQIVND, per germline (reference sequence). Trimming removed 9 bases from V and 3 bases from J, with 11 bases in between. CDR3 length equals 12 residues. Plates contained approximately 200,000 CFSE-labeled responder cells and approximately 200,000 irradiated, violet-dye-labeled stimulator cells. The repertoire was sequenced with immunoSEQ multiplex PCR; TCRdb's copy has only in-frame clones and lacks some. The sample contains more than 12,000 clones, roughly two fifths of which appear only once.

The sequence was obtained from a human patient who received an intestinal transplant. The sequencing here drew on alloreactive CD8+ T cells from a mixed lymphocyte reaction culture, taken before intestinal transplant. Documented subset: CFSE-low proliferating T cells sorted from roughly 6-day pre-transplant mixed lymphocyte reaction (GvH or HvG direction). This rearrangement joins TRBV19 to TRBJ1-2; perhaps TRBD1 as D (6 bases). The CDR3 bases are TGTGCCAGCTTCAGGGGATACTATGGCTACACCTTC. Its protein is CASFRGYYGYTF.